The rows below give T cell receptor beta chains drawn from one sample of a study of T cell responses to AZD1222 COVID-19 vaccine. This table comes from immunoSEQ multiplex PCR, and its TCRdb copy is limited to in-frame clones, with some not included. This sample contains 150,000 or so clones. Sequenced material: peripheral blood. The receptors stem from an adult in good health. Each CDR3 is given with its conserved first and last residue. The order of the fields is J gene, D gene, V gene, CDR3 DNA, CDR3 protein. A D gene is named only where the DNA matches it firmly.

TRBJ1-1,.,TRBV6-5,TGTGCCAGCAGTTACGGGCTCAGCTACACTGAAGCTTTCTTT,CASSYGLSYTEAFF
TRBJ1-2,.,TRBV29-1,TGCAGCGTTGAAGCTGCACGAGGGGACAACTATGGCTACACCTTC,CSVEAARGDNYGYTF
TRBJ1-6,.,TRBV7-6,TGTGCCAGCAGCTTAGGGGACTATAATTCACCCCTCCACTTT,CASSLGDYNSPLHF
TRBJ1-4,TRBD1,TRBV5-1,TGCGCCAGCAGCTGGACGGACAGGGCGGAAAAACTGTTTTTT,CASSWTDRAEKLFF
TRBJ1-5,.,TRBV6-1,TGTGCCAGCAGTGAAGATTCAGGGCCAGGACAGCCCCAGCATTTT,CASSEDSGPGQPQHF
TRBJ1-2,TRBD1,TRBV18,TGTGCCAGCTCCCCAGGACAGGGGACTAACTATGGCTACACCTTC,CASSPGQGTNYGYTF
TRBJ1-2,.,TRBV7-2,TGTGCCAGCAGTTTAACGCAGGGCGACATCTATGGCTACACCTTC,CASSLTQGDIYGYTF
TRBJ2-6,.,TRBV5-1,TGCGCCAGCAGCTTGGATCAGGGAGGGGCCAACGTCCTGACTTTC,CASSLDQGGANVLTF
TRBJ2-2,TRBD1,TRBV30,TGTGCCTGGAGCACCGGGACAGGGGACACCGGGGAGCTGTTTTTT,CAWSTGTGDTGELFF
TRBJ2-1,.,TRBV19,TGTGCCAGTACAGGGTACAATGAGCAGTTCTTC,CASTGYNEQFF
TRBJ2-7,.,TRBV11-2,TGTGCCAGCAGCCTCATAGCCTACGAGCAGTACTTC,CASSLIAYEQYF
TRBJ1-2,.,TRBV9,TGTGCCAGCAGCGTAGGGGGAGGGTATGGCTACACCTTC,CASSVGGGYGYTF
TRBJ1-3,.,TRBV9,TGTGCCAGCAGCGTAGGAATAAGGACCTCTGGAAACACCATATATTTT,CASSVGIRTSGNTIYF
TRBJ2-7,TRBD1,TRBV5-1,TGCGCCAGCAGCTTGGGTACAGGGGGCGCCTACGAGCAGTACTTC,CASSLGTGGAYEQYF
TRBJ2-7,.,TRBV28,TGTGCCAGCAGTTTACCTGCCACCACCTACGAGCAGTACTTC,CASSLPATTYEQYF
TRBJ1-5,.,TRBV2,TGTGCCAGCACAGGCGGGGCCCGTCCTCAGCCCCAGCATTTT,CASTGGARPQPQHF
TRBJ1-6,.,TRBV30,TGTGCCTGGAGTTCCCGGGGGCGAACCAATTCACCCCTCCACTTT,CAWSSRGRTNSPLHF
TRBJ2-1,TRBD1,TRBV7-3,TGTGCCAGCAGCTCCCCCGGGACAGGGAAACAGTTCTTC,CASSSPGTGKQFF